Given below is one TCR beta chain in context. Its binding antigen is unknown. Base-call qualities are not available, and no considerably larger clone is one nucleotide away. The sample is drawn from a study of blood T cell repertoires in COVID-19 (dated by TCRdb to between 2020 and 2021). In terms of the full investigation: Collaborator samples came from the United States, Italy and Spain and covered acute and convalescent phases of COVID-19. The repertoires were released in a freely available public database meant as a resource for research on the immune response to SARS-CoV-2. HLA class I and class II types, where available, came from metadata supplied by the sample provider rather than from assay-based typing. The dataset comprised deeply sampled blood TCRbeta repertoires from subjects exposed to, actively infected with, or recovered from COVID-19. The samples were drawn from two sources: the first 160 participants of the ongoing ImmuneRACE study, and fewer than 1,500 subjects contributed by 6 global collaborators. Sample metadata almost always included a de-identified subject ID, COVID-19 status, age in years and sex. The material from the prospective study consisted of cDNA or gDNA derived from T cells, B-cell-depleted T cells, or PBMCs. The full study reports these points: Clinical and demographic metadata were provided uncurated, with the amount varying by source and participant.

At one collaborating source in Seattle, patients were enrolled during active infection and were followed longitudinally through the course of disease. The collaborating institutions used their own protocols to collect whole blood in K2EDTA tubes. For TCRbeta analysis, collaborators shipped samples in one of three forms: frozen whole blood, isolated PBMCs, or DNA extracted from either of those sample types. The junction shows trimming of 4 bases on V and 1 base on J, plus 11 bases between the germline ends. There are 14 amino acids in the CDR3, from cysteine to phenylalanine inclusive. Left in the record is the CDR3 DNA by itself, 42 bases read in frame from the first base. Based on the germline V gene (reference sequence), the CDR1 and CDR2 sequences are SGHNT and YYREEE. TCRbeta CDR3 regions were amplified from genomic DNA by means of the immunoSEQ Assay, a bias-controlled multiplex PCR. The original methods were these. The number of nucleated cells in each sample was estimated from the amplification of reference gene primers within the assay. To quantify the absolute abundance of each unique TCRbeta CDR3 rearrangement, sequence reads were collapsed and filtered. For each sample, productive Simpson clonality was calculated by taking the square root of Simpson's diversity index across productive rearrangements. TCRdb took over this immuneACCESS table, retaining in-frame rearrangements with V and J assigned. Such tables are incomplete; in checked studies, under half of the missing clones stem from an unresolved V gene, and the remainder is unexplained. V and J calls plus clone size are reproduced from that table; the DNA served to infer D and trimming. For this sample there are about 300,000 clones; about 93% appear just once. In total, the top ten clones hold 6.8% of the sample.

The sample consisted of peripheral blood. The chain couples TRBV5-4 to TRBJ2-5, and perhaps TRBD1 as D gene, on 5 matching bases. The origin of this receptor is a woman aged 25 to 39 with COVID-19, enrolled during active disease. This receptor carries the CDR3 CASSVTGAQETQYF. In nucleotide form, the sequence is TGTGCCAGCAGCGTTACAGGCGCCCAAGAGACCCAGTACTTC.